These T cell receptor beta chains were read from a single sample in a study of PD-L1 blockade in urothelial cancer. The assay was immunoSEQ multiplex PCR, and TCRdb's table has in-frame clones only and misses some. The sample records some 52,000 clones, roughly four fifths being singletons. The sample in question was PBMCs, obtained around atezolizumab (anti-PD-L1) treatment. These receptors were taken from a man between 65 and 80 years old with urothelial cancer. The CDR3 runs from the conserved cysteine through the conserved F or W. A D gene is named only where the DNA matches it firmly. Size values are once, few and many counts, or a class for expanded clones, and some rows have none.

cdr3_nt cdr3_aa clone_size d_call j_call v_call
TGTGCCAGCAGTTACGAAGGGGGTCTAGGGGGAGGCTACACCTTC CASSYEGGLGGGYTF - - TRBJ1-2 TRBV6-5
TGTGCCAGTAGTGATTTTGGACAGGGGGCAAGCGAGCAGTACTTC CASSDFGQGASEQYF - TRBD1 TRBJ2-7 TRBV19
TGTGCCAGCAGCGACCCGACGGGAGGAGTGACCGGGGAGCTGTTTTTT CASSDPTGGVTGELFF - TRBD2 TRBJ2-2 TRBV9
TGTGCCAGCAGCTACAACAGGGGTCGGCCCCAGCATTTT CASSYNRGRPQHF - TRBD1 TRBJ1-5 TRBV5-5
TGTGCCAGCAGCTCCACAGACAGCGTAGATACGCAGTATTTT CASSSTDSVDTQYF - - TRBJ2-3 TRBV9
TGCAGTGCTCAGGGGGAGGAGACCCAGTACTTC CSAQGEETQYF once TRBD1 TRBJ2-5 TRBV20-1
TGTGCCAGCAGCTTATTCCGGGGGGGGGACATTCAGTACTTC CASSLFRGGDIQYF - TRBD2 TRBJ2-4 TRBV11-1
TGTGCCAGCAGCGTAGGGACAGGGAAAGAGACCCAGTACTTC CASSVGTGKETQYF - TRBD1 TRBJ2-5 TRBV9
TGTGCCAGCAGTTACACAGGGATTCGCTCCTACGAGCAGTACTTC CASSYTGIRSYEQYF few - TRBJ2-7 TRBV2
TGTGCCAGAAGCATCCCCCAGGGGCGATACAATGAGCAGTTCTTC CARSIPQGRYNEQFF - - TRBJ2-1 TRBV5-3
TGTGCCAGCAGCACAAGTCGGGGGACAGGGGGAACTGAAGCTTTCTTT CASSTSRGTGGTEAFF few TRBD1 TRBJ1-1 TRBV11-1
TGTGCCAGTAGTATGACTAGCGGGATGTACGAGCAGTACTTC CASSMTSGMYEQYF once TRBD2 TRBJ2-7 TRBV19
TGCGCCAGCAGCTTGGGCGGTGTGGGAGATACGCAGTATTTT CASSLGGVGDTQYF - - TRBJ2-3 TRBV5-1
TGTGCCAGTGGGGGGGGGCTCGCTGGGGCCAACGTCCTGACTTTC CASGGGLAGANVLTF - - TRBJ2-6 TRBV28
TGTGCCAGCTCAACTTCTACAGGGGACACTGAAGCTTTCTTT CASSTSTGDTEAFF - TRBD1 TRBJ1-1 TRBV18
TGTGCCAGCAGCTCCCGACAGGGGGCTGGAAACACCATATATTTT CASSSRQGAGNTIYF - TRBD1 TRBJ1-3 TRBV11-2
TGTGCCAGCAGCTTAGGGACAGGGGGGAGCTATGGCTACACCTTC CASSLGTGGSYGYTF - TRBD1 TRBJ1-2 TRBV7-6
TGTGCCAGCAGCCAGAGCGGGAGGGGGCATGAGCAGTTCTTC CASSQSGRGHEQFF - TRBD2 TRBJ2-1 TRBV7-9
TGTGCCAGTAGTCCAGGGGGGACAGGGGGCTATATGGGGGGCAATCAGCCCCAGCATTTT CASSPGGTGGYMGGNQPQHF - TRBD1 TRBJ1-5 TRBV19
TGTGCCAGCAGCTCAGACGCGACAGGGGCACAGACCCAGTACTTC CASSSDATGAQTQYF - TRBD1 TRBJ2-5 TRBV7-2
TGTGCCAGCACCCCAGGTGGAACTGAAGCTTTCTTT CASTPGGTEAFF - - TRBJ1-1 TRBV6-6
TGTGCCAGCAGCCAATGGACAGGGTTCACAGATACGCAGTATTTT CASSQWTGFTDTQYF - TRBD1 TRBJ2-3 TRBV7-2
TGCGCCAGCAGCTTGGTCGCTAGCGGGGACACAGATACGCAGTATTTT CASSLVASGDTDTQYF few TRBD2 TRBJ2-3 TRBV5-1
TGTGCCATCAGTGAGGGACAGGGGACCTACGAGCAGTACTTC CAISEGQGTYEQYF - TRBD1 TRBJ2-7 TRBV10-3
TGTGCCAGCAGCTTAGGACAATACGAGCAGTACTTC CASSLGQYEQYF - - TRBJ2-7 TRBV7-2
TGCGCCAGCAGCCAAACTAGCGGGGGCACAGATACGCAGTATTTT CASSQTSGGTDTQYF few TRBD2 TRBJ2-3 TRBV4-3
TGTGCCAGCTCACACGACAGAGAGACTGAAGCTTTCTTT CASSHDRETEAFF - - TRBJ1-1 TRBV18
TGTGCCAGCAGTGATTCGAGAGGTGGAGATACGCAGTATTTT CASSDSRGGDTQYF once - TRBJ2-3 TRBV2
TGTGCCAGCAGCTTAAGGAGCGGGAGCACAGATACGCAGTATTTT CASSLRSGSTDTQYF - - TRBJ2-3 TRBV5-6
TGTGCCAGCAGTTCGAATTCTAGGGGGCCTGGAAACACCATATATTTT CASSSNSRGPGNTIYF few TRBD1 TRBJ1-3 TRBV6-5
TGTGCCACCAGCAGGTCCGGCAGGGGGAACAATCAGCCCCAGCATTTT CATSRSGRGNNQPQHF - TRBD1 TRBJ1-5 TRBV15
TGTGCCAGCAGCTTTGGGGGGGATGGTTACAATGAGCAGTTCTTC CASSFGGDGYNEQFF - TRBD2 TRBJ2-1 TRBV11-3
TGTGCCAGCAGCCAAGTTCCAGTTACTGAAGCTTTCTTT CASSQVPVTEAFF few - TRBJ1-1 TRBV14
TGTGCCAGCAGCTTAGCAGGCGGGGCCCAATATGAGCAGTTCTTC CASSLAGGAQYEQFF - - TRBJ2-1 TRBV7-2
TGTGCCAGCAGCACTGAAATTGAGCAGTACTTC CASSTEIEQYF once - TRBJ2-7 TRBV5-6
TGTGCCAGCAGTTACTCTCCGGGGGGAGAGAACACTGAAGCTTTCTTT CASSYSPGGENTEAFF - - TRBJ1-1 TRBV6-5
TGTGCCAGCAGTTCCACTAGGATGTCGGGCTACGAGCAGTACTTC CASSSTRMSGYEQYF few - TRBJ2-7 TRBV27
TGCGCCAGCAGCCAAGACAGGGGGCTGGCTTTCTTT CASSQDRGLAFF few TRBD1 TRBJ1-1 TRBV5-1
TGTGCCAGCAGTGACTTGGGCAGGGAAGCTTTCTTT CASSDLGREAFF - - TRBJ1-1 TRBV2